This is a list of T cell receptor beta chains from one sample in a study of graft-versus-host responses after intestinal transplantation. The method was immunoSEQ multiplex PCR; TCRdb's version includes in-frame clones alone and lacks a portion of them. The table has more than 80,000 clones, around four fifths seen once. Their recognized antigens are unknown. The sequencing used unstimulated CD8+ T cells sorted from spleen or lymph node cells, collected before intestinal transplant. The receptor set was obtained from a human donor who received an intestinal transplant. The conserved cysteine and the conserved F or W are not part of the CDR3 here. A D gene is named only where the DNA matches it firmly. A clone size is listed for some rows: how often the clone was seen (once, few, many), or a class if it is expanded.

J | size | D | V | CDR3
TRBJ1-4 | once | . | TRBV18 | ASSPYKSTNEKLF
TRBJ2-7 | . | . | TRBV19 | ASSIDGSPSYEQY
TRBJ1-6 | . | TRBD1 | TRBV6-6 | ASGLRGQSPLH
TRBJ2-1 | few | TRBD2 | TRBV7-3 | ASSLAGGNEQF
TRBJ2-5 | . | . | TRBV6-4 | ASTDKGAGFRETQY
TRBJ2-1 | . | . | TRBV7-9 | ASSLFPITGYGIHEQF
TRBJ2-7 | . | . | TRBV29-1 | SVRPVDSYEQY
TRBJ2-5 | . | TRBD2 | TRBV6-5 | ASSYGLAGGETQY
TRBJ1-6 | . | TRBD1 | TRBV11-2 | ASSLPGQGVNSPLH
TRBJ1-2 | . | . | TRBV5-1 | ASSYGGGYT
TRBJ2-5 | . | . | TRBV7-6 | ASSPRGGGFEETQY
TRBJ2-5 | . | . | TRBV4-1 | ASSQDPSLQETQY
TRBJ2-5 | . | . | TRBV18 | ASSPGAQETQY
TRBJ2-5 | . | TRBD2 | TRBV5-1 | ASSVGTSGTETQY
TRBJ1-5 | . | TRBD1 | TRBV6-1 | ASSEEGRGDQPQH
TRBJ1-5 | . | . | TRBV21-1 | ADINPRGSNQPQH
TRBJ2-4 | . | . | TRBV6-5 | ASSYSGSAKNIQY
TRBJ2-7 | . | . | TRBV9 | ASSVDTGGPYEQY
TRBJ2-7 | once | . | TRBV28 | ASSPRTDEQY
TRBJ1-2 | . | . | TRBV4-2 | ASSQPDRMPAERYGYT
TRBJ2-7 | . | . | TRBV5-5 | ASQAVSYEQY
TRBJ1-4 | . | . | TRBV27 | ASSLSWTDDEKLF
TRBJ2-7 | . | TRBD1 | TRBV2 | ASSNTGAPYEQY
TRBJ2-5 | . | . | TRBV13 | ASSARDSQETQY
TRBJ2-3 | . | TRBD2 | TRBV9 | ASSREGGSYHTDTQY
TRBJ2-1 | . | TRBD2 | TRBV10-3 | ASLKGTSAYNEQF
TRBJ2-7 | . | . | TRBV19 | ASSNPRDTIYEQY